Shown below are 30 T cell receptor beta chains from a single sample sequenced in a study of human T cells and chemical hapten exposure. Time point meaning: patch test 3, about 24 weeks after DPC sensitization. Noted treatment: therapeutic diphenylcyclopropenone sensitization with weekly scalp DPC. One entry per CDR3 protein, called by TCRdb with MiXCR from the RACE reads. The repertoire consists of tens of thousands of distinct CDR3 sequences, with around 13% occurring once and the leading ten covering roughly 5.7%. This sample comprised whole blood, obtained in connection with sensitization to the hapten diphenylcyclopropenone (DPC). The receptors were sampled from a woman in her fifties or sixties with alopecia areata. Some clones in this sample may be carry-over from other donors' samples.

This clonotype was seen a handful of times. This chain uses TRBV29-1 with TRBJ1-1, with 8 bases identical to TRBD1. This CDR3 has 13 residues. Trimming cost V 7 bases and J 4 bases; bases outside gene matches: 8. Germline CDR1 SQVTM, CDR2 ANQGSEA. The CDR3 is CSAHRGGRTEAFF. CDR3 nucleotides: TGCAGCGCCCACAGGGGGGGACGCACTGAAGCTTTCTTT.

This clonotype was seen only a few times. This chain links TRBV29-1 with TRBJ1-1; perhaps TRBD1 as D (6 bases). The V and J ends lost 5 bases and 5 bases respectively, with 18 bases between them. From germline, CDR1 is SQVTM and CDR2 ANQGSEA. The CDR3 covers 14 residues. As DNA, the CDR3 is TGCAGCGTTTCAGTTGGGGGCGTAGGAACTGAAGCTTTCTTT. Amino acids: CSVSVGGVGTEAFF. Full variable domain (remainder filled in from reference TRBV29-1 and TRBJ1-1): SAVISQKPSRDICQRGTSLTIQCQVDSQVTMMFWYRQQPGQSLTLIATANQGSEATYESGFVIDKFPISRPNLTFSTLTVSNMSPEDSSIYLCSVSVGGVGTEAFFGQGTRLTVV.

The genes are TRBV29-1 and TRBJ1-1; the D is unclear. Germline values: CDR1 SQVTM, CDR2 ANQGSEA. The CDR3 spans 10 residues. The V gene lost 7 bases and the J gene lost 5 bases, with 8 bases spanning the gap. The DNA of the CDR3 is TGCAGCGCCTCCCGGACTGAAGCTTTCTTT. It encodes CSASRTEAFF.

The rearrangement links TRBV12-3 or TRBV12-4 to TRBJ1-5; D remains unclear. CDR3 length: 13 amino acids. V lost 5 bases, J lost 4 bases, and 9 bases lay in between. The CDR3 DNA reads TGTGCCAGCAGTGTAAATAGGAATCAGCCCCAGCATTTT. It yields the protein CASSVNRNQPQHF.

The J gene is TRBJ2-1, the V gene TRBV19; 14 bases are shared with TRBD2. Germline V gene lookup returns CDR1 LNHDA and CDR2 SQIVND (reference sequence). This CDR3 has 19 amino acids. V was clipped by 1 base and J by 4 bases; unmatched bases: 9. The CDR3 loop reads CASSIGLRRTSGGYNEQFF. The CDR3 bases are TGTGCCAGTAGTATAGGGCTCCGGCGGACTAGCGGGGGGTACAATGAGCAGTTCTTC.

This clonotype showed up many times. The chain employs TRBV5-1 and TRBJ1-1; 7 bases are shared with TRBD1. V was clipped by 2 bases and J by 1 base; unmatched bases: 2. This CDR3 region has 14 residues. Per the germline V gene, CDR1 is SGHRS and CDR2 is YFSETQ. CDR3 region: CASSLGGSNTEAFF. CDR3 nucleotide sequence: TGCGCCAGCAGCTTAGGGGGCTCGAACACTGAAGCTTTCTTT.

This clonotype was detected ten times or more. This sequence joins TRBV20-1 and TRBJ2-1; the match to TRBD2 covers 10 bases. The CDR3 sequence is 16 residues long. After removal of 3 bases from V and 4 bases from J, the junction contained 9 bases not matched to a gene. Germline-derived CDR1 and CDR2 are DFQATT and SNEGSKA (reference sequence). CDR3 DNA sequence: TGCAGTGCTAGGGTATTCGGGACTAGCGCATACAATGAGCAGTTCTTC. Translation gives CSARVFGTSAYNEQFF.

This clonotype was recorded many times. The chain employs TRBV25-1 and TRBJ2-2; D not certain. The V gene lost 5 bases and the J gene lost 7 bases, with 11 bases spanning the gap. The CDR3 loop spans 13 amino acids. Germline loops: CDR1 MGHDK, CDR2 SYGVNS. CDR3 nucleotide sequence: TGTGCCAGCAGTTTCCTCGAAGTCGGGGAGCTGTTTTTT. It yields the protein CASSFLEVGELFF.

Ten or more counts support this clonotype. The chain couples TRBV5-4 to TRBJ1-1, with D uncertain. Trimming removed 0 bases from V and 1 base from J, with 7 bases in between. Germline V gives CDR1 SGHNT, CDR2 YYREEE (reference sequence). This CDR3 has 14 residues. CDR3 DNA: TGTGCCAGCAGCTTGGGCACTAGGAACACTGAAGCTTTCTTT. This encodes CASSLGTRNTEAFF.

This clonotype turned up a few times. The J gene is TRBJ2-1, the V gene TRBV15; 10 nucleotides agree with TRBD2. V dropped 3 bases and J dropped 0; count of bases not matched to a gene: 11. Germline CDR1 and CDR2: LNHNV and YYDKDF (reference sequence). The CDR3 consists of 19 residues. DNA of the CDR3: TGTGCCACCAGCAGGGGGGGGACTAGCGAATTTAGCTCCTACAATGAGCAGTTCTTC. Its translation is CATSRGGTSEFSSYNEQFF.

This chain uses TRBV20-1 with TRBJ2-5; 9 positions match TRBD1. Germline assignment: CDR1 DFQATT and CDR2 SNEGSKA (reference sequence). The CDR3 loop spans 15 amino acids. V shed 5 bases, J shed 5 bases, and the junction held 12 bases outside the gene matches. The CDR3 bases are TGCAGTGCTTACAGGGGGCGGATTCGTTTCGAGACCCAGTACTTC. This codes for CSAYRGRIRFETQYF.

This clonotype was seen a handful of times. The chain has TRBV5-1 and TRBJ2-3, with 8 bases aligning to TRBD1. The CDR3 contains 16 residues. Germline lookup yields CDR1 SGHRS and CDR2 YFSETQ. The V segment lost 2 bases and the J segment 2 bases; nucleotides outside the gene matches: 7. CDR3 bases: TGCGCCAGCAGCTTTCTTGGCAGGGGGCACACAGATACGCAGTATTTT. Protein sequence: CASSFLGRGHTDTQYF.

This clonotype showed up just a few times. The rearrangement links TRBV29-1 to TRBJ1-1; D perhaps matches TRBD1 (5 bases). This CDR3 comprises 13 residues. Trimming shortened V by 6 bases and J by 0 bases, and 11 bases separated the two germline ends. Germline loops: CDR1 SQVTM, CDR2 ANQGSEA. CDR3 in amino acids: CSVTTELNTEAFF. The CDR3 DNA follows: TGCAGCGTCACGACAGAACTGAACACTGAAGCTTTCTTT.

This chain links TRBV3-1 with TRBJ2-7; D uncertain. Germline V gene lookup returns CDR1 LGHDT and CDR2 YNNKEL (reference sequence). The CDR3 runs to 13 residues. Trimming stripped 2 bases from V and 6 bases from J, with 11 bases between. CDR3: CASSQPPPTEQYF. The CDR3 DNA is TGTGCCAGCAGCCAACCCCCCCCCACCGAGCAGTACTTC.

This clonotype was found a few times. V usage is TRBV5-5 and J usage is TRBJ1-5; D is unclear. The germline V gene has CDR1 SGHKS and CDR2 YYEKEE (reference sequence). The CDR3 totals 13 residues. The ends were cut back, 5 bases at V and 3 bases at J, with 9 bases in the middle. CDR3 DNA: TGTGCCAGCAGGGAGGATCTCAATCAGCCCCAGCATTTT. Translated, it gives CASREDLNQPQHF.

This clonotype was counted a few times. This rearrangement joins TRBV20-1 to TRBJ1-1; a possible D gene is TRBD1 (5 bases). Per germline, CDR1 DFQATT and CDR2 SNEGSKA (reference sequence). The CDR3 covers 12 residues. Trimming removed 3 bases at V and 8 bases at J, with 13 bases between. CDR3 amino acids: CSARRDAREAFF. The DNA for the CDR3 is TGCAGTGCTAGGAGGGACGCAAGGGAAGCTTTCTTT.

This clonotype was observed a few times. V and J are TRBV29-1 and TRBJ2-2, with a tentative D call TRBD1 (6 bases). CDR1 is SQVTM, CDR2 ANQGSEA, per germline. The V and J ends lost 7 bases and 7 bases respectively, with 19 bases between them. The CDR3 extends over 14 amino acids. CDR3 nucleotides: TGCAGCGCGATTACAGGGCTCCCTGGCGGGGAGCTGTTTTTT. This codes for CSAITGLPGGELFF.

This chain connects TRBV10-3 to TRBJ1-1; tentatively, D is TRBD1 (5 bases). There are 12 residues in the CDR3. V shed 6 bases and J shed 9 bases, with 14 bases lying between them. Germline V gene lookup returns CDR1 ENHRY and CDR2 SYGVKD. The CDR3 sequence: CAISPLGVQAFF. The CDR3 bases are TGTGCCATCAGCCCCCTGGGGGTACAAGCTTTCTTT.

The gene calls are TRBV11-2 and TRBJ2-3; tentative D call: TRBD2 (6 bases). Deletions cut 3 bases from V and 14 bases from J, with 12 bases between. The CDR3 loop spans 11 amino acids. CDR1 SGHAT and CDR2 FQNNGV come from the germline V gene. The CDR3 DNA is TGTGCCAGCAGCTTCCCCGGGAGCCCGTATTTT. Translated, it gives CASSFPGSPYF.

In this sample, this clonotype turned up a few times. V gene TRBV9 combines with J gene TRBJ2-7; D may correspond to TRBD1 or TRBD2 (5 bases each). The germline CDR1 and CDR2 sequences are SGDLS and YYNGEE. The CDR3 totals 16 residues. V gave up 2 bases and J gave up 2 bases, with 17 bases separating them. The CDR3 loop reads CASSVGWRQGPYEQYF. In nucleotides, the CDR3 is TGTGCCAGCAGCGTCGGTTGGCGGCAGGGACCCTACGAGCAGTACTTC.

The gene calls are TRBV15 and TRBJ2-2; 7 bases line up with TRBD1. V was pared by 1 base and J by 4 bases, with 3 bases of the junction left unmatched. The CDR3 is 15 residues long. Germline lookup yields CDR1 LNHNV and CDR2 YYDKDF (reference sequence). CDR3 region: CATSRVRGRTGELFF. CDR3 DNA sequence: TGTGCCACCAGCAGAGTGAGGGGGCGCACCGGGGAGCTGTTTTTT.

There are many counts of this clonotype. A junction end diverges from the germline sequence, so it may reflect a read error. The rearrangement links TRBV2 to TRBJ2-7; 7 nucleotides match TRBD1. Germline assignment: CDR1 SNHLY and CDR2 FYNNEI. The CDR3 has 15 residues. The CDR3 DNA reads TGTGCCAGCAGTCAAGCCGGGACAGTTAACTACGAGCAGTACTTC. Residues: CASSQAGTVNYEQYF.

As concerns this clonotype: A read error may explain this, as a much larger clone is one base away. The chain links TRBV2 to TRBJ2-2; a weak D match, TRBD2 (5 bases). Germline assignment: CDR1 SNHLY and CDR2 FYNNEI. The ends were cut back, 6 bases at V and 0 bases at J, with 14 bases in the middle. The CDR3 consists of 16 residues. The CDR3 sequence is CASSKYGSPNTGELFF. For the CDR3, the DNA is TGTGCCAGCAGCAAATATGGGAGCCCGAACACCGGGGAGCTGTTTTTT.

The gene calls are TRBV6-5 and TRBJ2-1, with D maybe TRBD1 (5 bases). Trimming stripped 8 bases from V and 8 bases from J, with 10 bases between. CDR3 length: 11 amino acids. CDR1 and CDR2 (germline): MNHEY, SVGAGI. Written as DNA, the CDR3 is TGTGCCAGCTCGACAGACTATGAGCAGTTCTTC. This encodes CASSTDYEQFF.

The chain is built from TRBV6-6 and TRBJ2-2; no definite D call. Germline values: CDR1 MNHNY, CDR2 SVGAGI (reference sequence). The germline V and J ends were trimmed by 4 bases and 1 base, with 13 bases remaining between them. The length of the CDR3 is 16 residues. This CDR3 is CASSSYAQRNTGELFF. For the CDR3, the DNA is TGTGCCAGCAGTTCATATGCACAGAGGAACACCGGGGAGCTGTTTTTT.

This clonotype was counted ten times or more. The V call is TRBV7-6, the J call TRBJ2-2; D unresolved. This CDR3 spans 12 amino acids. The germline V gene encodes CDR1 SGHVS and CDR2 FNYEAQ. V was trimmed by 5 bases and J by 10 bases, leaving 11 bases between them. CDR3 amino acids: CASSPVEKELFF. In DNA, the CDR3 is TGTGCCAGCAGCCCGGTAGAAAAGGAGCTGTTTTTT.

This clonotype was counted between two and nine times. The CDR3 DNA is TGCAGTGCTAGAGGGGTCCTCCAGGGGACGAACACTGAAGCTTTCTTT. This codes for CSARGVLQGTNTEAFF. The rearrangement links TRBV20-1 to TRBJ1-1; weak D call: TRBD1 (6 bases). There are 16 residues in the CDR3. Germline V gene lookup returns CDR1 DFQATT and CDR2 SNEGSKA (reference sequence). Trimming took off 1 base at V and 1 base at J, with 16 bases between the two ends.

This clonotype was seen a few times. The chain links TRBV10-3 to TRBJ2-2; a possible D gene is TRBD1 (5 bases). V lost 0 bases and J 6 bases, leaving 8 bases between the germline ends. This CDR3 has 14 amino acids. Germline assignment: CDR1 ENHRY and CDR2 SYGVKD. Here the CDR3 DNA reads TGTGCCATCAGTGAGTCGGGGCCCGCCGGGGAGCTGTTTTTT. Protein product: CAISESGPAGELFF.

This chain uses TRBV29-1 with TRBJ2-2; perhaps TRBD2 as D (6 bases). The CDR3 totals 13 residues. In germline, CDR1 is SQVTM, CDR2 ANQGSEA. With 8 bases removed from V and 7 bases from J, the gap between germline ends came to 17 bases. CDR3 sequence: CSFAEGGIGELFF. The DNA for the CDR3 is TGCAGCTTCGCGGAGGGCGGGATCGGGGAGCTGTTTTTT.

The chain joins TRBV12-3 or TRBV12-4 to TRBJ2-1, with a weak D call TRBD2 (5 bases). The CDR3 has 15 residues. The V end was cut by 3 bases, the J end by 10 bases, with 19 bases between. This chain's CDR3 is CASSFFSGYIFEQFF. The CDR3 DNA reads TGTGCCAGCAGTTTTTTCAGCGGCTATATCTTCGAGCAGTTCTTC.